This T cell receptor beta chain comes out of a study of spatial heterogeneity in lung cancer. Study as a whole: Alpha-chain sequences were consistently detected in smaller numbers than beta-chain sequences. Study-wide results and limits: Resection blood, more than follow-up blood, showed ubiquitous expanded tumor TCRs.

Unique molecular identifiers, one per molecule, were present on every TCR cDNA molecule. TCRdb re-called the 5' RACE reads with MiXCR, one entry per CDR3 protein. The sample includes roughly 8,000 distinct CDR3 sequences, 6.5% to 9.5% of them seen just once. The table lists this clonotype with many counts. The antigen is undetermined. This beta chain is a stray sequence in a library constructed for alpha chains; its clone size is not meaningful. J gave up 3 bases and V 5 bases, and 6 bases lay outside the gene matches. Germline loops: CDR1 LGHDT, CDR2 YNNKEL (reference sequence). CDR3 length equals 16 residues. Noted time point: sample taken at primary tumor resection. In each case, whole RNA from tumor, nontumor lung or frozen PBMC was sequenced unsorted. 72 TRACERx patients with early, untreated non-small cell lung cancer donated samples.

The chain is built from TRBV3-1 and TRBJ2-1; 11 nucleotides match TRBD2. The source of this sequence is a male donor with early-stage non-small cell lung cancer. The sample was PBMCs, taken at surgery. CDR3 nucleotide sequence: TGTGCCAGCAGCTCAGAGACTAGCGGGAACTACAATGAGCAGTTCTTC. As protein: CASSSETSGNYNEQFF.